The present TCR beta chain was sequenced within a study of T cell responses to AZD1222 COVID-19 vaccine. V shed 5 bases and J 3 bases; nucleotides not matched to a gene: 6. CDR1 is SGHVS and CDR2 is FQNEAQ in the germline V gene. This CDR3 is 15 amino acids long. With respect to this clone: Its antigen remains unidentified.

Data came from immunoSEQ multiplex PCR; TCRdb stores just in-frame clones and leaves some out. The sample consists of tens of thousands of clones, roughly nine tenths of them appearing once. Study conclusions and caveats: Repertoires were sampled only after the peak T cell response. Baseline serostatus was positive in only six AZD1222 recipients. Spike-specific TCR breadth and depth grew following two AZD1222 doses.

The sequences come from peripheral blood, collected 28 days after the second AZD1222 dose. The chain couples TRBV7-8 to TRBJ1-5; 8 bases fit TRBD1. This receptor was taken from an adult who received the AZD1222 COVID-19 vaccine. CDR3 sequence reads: CASSDRTGPNQPQHF. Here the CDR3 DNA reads TGTGCCAGCAGCGACCGGACAGGGCCCAATCAGCCCCAGCATTTT.